This T cell receptor (beta chain) was recorded in a study of CD8+ T cells in alopecia areata. Study in general: A 6-month off-drug phase came after tofacitinib, which had lasted 6 to 18 months.

Sequencing templates came from extracted RNA that was reverse transcribed into cDNA. The repertoire was sequenced with immunoSEQ multiplex PCR; TCRdb's copy has only in-frame clones and lacks some. The sample carries over 60,000 clones, 46% recorded once. From germline, CDR1 is SEHNR and CDR2 FQNEAQ (reference sequence). The CDR3 is made up of 13 amino acids. Deletions cut 5 bases from V and 6 bases from J, with 12 bases between. This clone has more than one count but fewer than ten. Its antigen remains unknown. Study-level points and caveats: Tofacitinib significantly brought down scalp clonality and expanded CD8+ clones among top 100. Throughout tofacitinib, many expanded lesional clones continued to persist in scalp and blood.

Sample treatment: oral pan-JAK inhibitor, 5-10 mg twice daily. This clonotype was obtained from a human donor with alopecia areata. This specimen consisted of CD8+ T cells sorted from blood, obtained around week 37, from a patient treated with tofacitinib. The V call is TRBV7-9, the J call TRBJ2-3, with TRBD1 as a possible D gene (6 bases). CDR3 sequence: CASSPTGSDTQYF. The CDR3, as DNA: TGTGCCAGCAGCCCCACAGGGTCGGATACGCAGTATTTT.